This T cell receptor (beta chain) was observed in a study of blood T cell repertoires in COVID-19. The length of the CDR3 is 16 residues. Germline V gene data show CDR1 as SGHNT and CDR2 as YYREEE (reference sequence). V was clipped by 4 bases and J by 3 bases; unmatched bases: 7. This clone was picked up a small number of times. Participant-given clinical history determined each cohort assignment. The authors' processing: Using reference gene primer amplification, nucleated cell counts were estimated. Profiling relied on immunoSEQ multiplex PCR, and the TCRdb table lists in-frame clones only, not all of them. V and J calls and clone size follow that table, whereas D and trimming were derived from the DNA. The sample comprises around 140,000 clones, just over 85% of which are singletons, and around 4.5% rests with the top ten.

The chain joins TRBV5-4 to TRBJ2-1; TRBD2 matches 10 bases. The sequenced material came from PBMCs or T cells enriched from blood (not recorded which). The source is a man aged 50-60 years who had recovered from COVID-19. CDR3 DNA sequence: TGTGCCAGCAGCCTCAGCGGGGGGGCCTTCTACAATGAGCAGTTCTTC. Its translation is CASSLSGGAFYNEQFF.